This paragraph covers one TCR beta chain sequence. Its antigen remains unknown. The CDR3 extends over 15 amino acids. Germline V gene data show CDR1 as LGHNT and CDR2 as FRNRAP. Between the trimmed V and J ends, which lost 1 base and 3 bases, there was a span of 12 bases. This entry belongs to a study of cytomegalovirus exposure and HLA in healthy donors. Study observations and caveats: Researchers catalogued some 160 TCR beta chains as cytomegalovirus-associated.

60 Vbeta and 13 Jbeta primers were used in PCR. Assay used: immunoSEQ multiplex PCR; TCRdb lists only in-frame clones, some missing. This sample has 220,000 or so clones; 60% to 80% occur once, and the top ten carry under 2%. The chain links TRBV12-5 to TRBJ2-5, with a tentative D call TRBD1 (5 bases). The sequencing input was PBMCs. The sequence was obtained from a woman aged 25 to 39 in good health and CMV-seronegative. The CDR3 spells CASGLAQTTEETQYF. The CDR3 region has the DNA TGTGCTAGTGGTTTGGCCCAAACGACAGAAGAGACCCAGTACTTC.